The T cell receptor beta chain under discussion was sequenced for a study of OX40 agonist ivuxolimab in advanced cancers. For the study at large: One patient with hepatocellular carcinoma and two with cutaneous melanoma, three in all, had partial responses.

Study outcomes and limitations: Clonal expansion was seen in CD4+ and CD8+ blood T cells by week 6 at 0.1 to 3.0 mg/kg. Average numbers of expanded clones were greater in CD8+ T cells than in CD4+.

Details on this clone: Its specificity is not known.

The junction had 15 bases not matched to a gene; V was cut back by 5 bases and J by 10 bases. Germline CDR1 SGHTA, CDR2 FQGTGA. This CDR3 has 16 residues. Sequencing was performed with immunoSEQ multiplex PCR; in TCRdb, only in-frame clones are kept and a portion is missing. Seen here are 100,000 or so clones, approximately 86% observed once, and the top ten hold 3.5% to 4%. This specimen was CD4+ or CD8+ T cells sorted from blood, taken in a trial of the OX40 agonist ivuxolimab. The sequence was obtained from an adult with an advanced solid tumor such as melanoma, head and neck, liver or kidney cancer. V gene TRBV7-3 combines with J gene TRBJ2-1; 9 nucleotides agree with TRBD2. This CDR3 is CASSPAGTSPSREQFF. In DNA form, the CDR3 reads TGTGCCAGCAGCCCAGCCGGGACTAGCCCGTCACGGGAGCAGTTCTTC.